A single sample gave rise to the 26 T cell receptor beta chains below, sequenced in a study of cytomegalovirus exposure and HLA in healthy donors. Use of 60 Vbeta and 13 Jbeta primers characterized the PCR. The table came from immunoSEQ multiplex PCR; TCRdb's copy has only in-frame clones and leaves some out. This table has 200,000 to 250,000 clones, roughly 80% appearing once. The sequenced sample was PBMCs. The receptors were gathered from a woman in her twenties or thirties in good health and CMV-seronegative.

The genes are TRBV10-3 and TRBJ2-2; weak D call: TRBD2 (7 bases). The length of the CDR3 is 14 residues. Germline V CDR1 and CDR2: ENHRY, SYGVKD. The ends were cut back, 11 bases at V and 1 base at J, with 14 bases in the middle. The CDR3: CAGSAGQNTGELFF. CDR3 in DNA: TGTGCCGGTTCAGCGGGACAGAACACCGGGGAGCTGTTTTTT.

The CDR3 DNA reads TGTGCCAGCAGTTTGCGGACTGGGACCTACGAGCAGTACTTC. It encodes CASSLRTGTYEQYF. This chain links TRBV28 with TRBJ2-7; maybe TRBD2 (5 bases). Germline V gives CDR1 MDHEN, CDR2 SYDVKM. Deletions cut 3 bases from V and 2 bases from J, with 11 bases between. The CDR3 is made up of 14 amino acids.

This clone has just a few counts. The rearrangement joins TRBV6-6 to TRBJ2-2; D gene ambiguous. The V end was cut by 8 bases, the J end by 6 bases, with 7 bases between. CDR3 length: 11 amino acids. In germline, CDR1 is MNHNY, CDR2 SVGAGI (reference sequence). The CDR3 loop reads CASSVSGELFF. The CDR3, as DNA: TGTGCCAGCTCAGTTTCCGGGGAGCTGTTTTTT.

The chain joins TRBV6-4 to TRBJ1-5, with unresolved D. Germline-derived CDR1 and CDR2 are MRHNA and SNTAGT. V was cut by 3 bases and J by 5 bases, with 8 bases left in between. There are 13 residues in the CDR3. The CDR3 is CASSEHVHQPQHF. DNA for the CDR3: TGTGCCAGCAGTGAACACGTCCATCAGCCCCAGCATTTT.

V usage is TRBV27 and J usage is TRBJ1-4, with no clear D. The CDR3 contains 13 residues. Germline V gives CDR1 MNHEY, CDR2 SMNVEV (reference sequence). V was trimmed by 1 base and J by 4 bases, leaving 4 bases between them. CDR3 protein: CASSLYSNEKLFF. The CDR3 region has the DNA TGTGCCAGCAGTTTATACAGTAATGAAAAACTGTTTTTT.

V and J are TRBV10-3 and TRBJ2-3; D may be TRBD1 (5 bases). Trimming took off 11 bases at V and 2 bases at J, with 14 bases between the two ends. Germline V lookup: CDR1 ENHRY, CDR2 SYGVKD. The CDR3 runs to 13 residues. CDR3 coding DNA: TGTGCCTATCAGGGCAGAGTCACAGATACGCAGTATTTT. Translating gives CAYQGRVTDTQYF.

This clone was observed a few times. CDR3 residues: CASSPALGTGVNEQYF. CDR3 nucleotides: TGCGCCAGCAGCCCGGCGCTAGGGACAGGGGTCAACGAGCAGTACTTC. The J gene is TRBJ2-7, the V gene TRBV5-1, with TRBD1 matching over 10 bases. There are 16 residues in the CDR3. Losses at the gene ends were 4 bases for V and 5 bases for J; bases not matched to a gene: 12. The germline V gene has CDR1 SGHRS and CDR2 YFSETQ.

The chain has TRBV9 and TRBJ2-3; D is perhaps TRBD2 (6 bases). Per the germline V gene, CDR1 is SGDLS and CDR2 is YYNGEE. This CDR3 comprises 16 residues. Trimming removed 3 bases at V and 2 bases at J, with 16 bases between. As DNA, the CDR3 is TGTGCCAGCAGCGAGGGAGGAGGCGGGCACACAGATACGCAGTATTTT. Its translation: CASSEGGGGHTDTQYF.

V usage is TRBV13 and J usage is TRBJ2-3, with D possibly TRBD2 on 6 matching bases. Germline V CDR1 and CDR2: PRHDT, FYEKMQ (reference sequence). The CDR3 has 16 amino acids. V gave up 5 bases and J gave up 5 bases, with 20 bases separating them. CDR3 sequence (DNA): TGTGCCAGCAGCACTTTCGGCGCGGGGATTTTAGATACGCAGTATTTT. It translates to CASSTFGAGILDTQYF.

V and J are TRBV4-1 and TRBJ2-1; 10 nucleotides agree with TRBD2. V was clipped by 0 bases and J by 8 bases; unmatched bases: 19. Germline assignment: CDR1 MGHRA and CDR2 YSYEKL. CDR3 length: 20 residues. CDR3: CASSQDHSASGRLLYYEQFF. The CDR3 nucleotides are TGCGCCAGCAGCCAAGATCATTCTGCTAGCGGGAGATTACTGTACTATGAGCAGTTCTTC.

This clone has just a few counts. The J gene is TRBJ2-2, the V gene TRBV30; D uncertain. This CDR3 is 14 amino acids long. Germline assignment: CDR1 GTSNPN and CDR2 SVGIG (reference sequence). Trimming cost V 2 bases and J 3 bases, with 10 bases left between them. The CDR3 nucleotides read TGTGCCTGGAGTCTGGGCCGGTACACCGGGGAGCTGTTTTTT. It codes for CAWSLGRYTGELFF.

The V gene is TRBV28, the J gene TRBJ2-7, with D maybe TRBD2 (6 bases). Germline CDR1 reads MDHEN; CDR2 reads SYDVKM. This CDR3 has 14 amino acids. Trimming stripped 7 bases from V and 2 bases from J, with 15 bases between. As DNA, the CDR3 is TGTGCCAGCACACGGAGGGACCGGGCCTACGAGCAGTACTTC. Its translation: CASTRRDRAYEQYF.

This clone turned up a few times. V is TRBV5-5 and J is TRBJ1-1; D is possibly TRBD1 (5 bases). Trimming shortened V by 2 bases and J by 0 bases, and 8 bases separated the two germline ends. The germline V gene encodes CDR1 SGHKS and CDR2 YYEKEE (reference sequence). The CDR3 sequence is 14 residues long. CDR3 nucleotide sequence: TGTGCCAGCAGCTTTAGGGGATTGAACACTGAAGCTTTCTTT. It translates to CASSFRGLNTEAFF.

This clone was counted only a few times. The CDR3 sequence: CASTGGYEQYF. For the CDR3, the DNA is TGTGCCAGCACAGGGGGTTACGAGCAGTACTTC. The rearrangement links TRBV2 to TRBJ2-7; 7 nucleotides align to TRBD1. The ends lost 7 bases at V and 4 bases at J; junction bases unmatched: 1. CDR3 length: 11 residues. CDR1 is SNHLY and CDR2 is FYNNEI in the germline V gene.

The CDR3 spells CASSAIQGNTEAFF. DNA for the CDR3: TGTGCCAGTAGCGCAATCCAGGGGAACACTGAAGCTTTCTTT. The V gene is TRBV19, the J gene TRBJ1-1; weak D call: TRBD1 (5 bases). The ends were cut back, 6 bases at V and 1 base at J, with 12 bases in the middle. CDR3 length: 14 residues. The V gene's germline CDR1 is LNHDA and CDR2 SQIVND (reference sequence).

The chain links TRBV5-1 to TRBJ2-3, with D possibly TRBD2 on 9 matching bases. The CDR3 totals 16 residues. Trimming removed 4 bases from V and 6 bases from J, with 21 bases in between. Germline CDR1 and CDR2: SGHRS and YFSETQ. CDR3 nucleotides: TGCGCCAGCAGCAAGGGACTAGCCCAGGGGGCGGATACGCAGTATTTT. Translated, it gives CASSKGLAQGADTQYF.

The rearrangement joins TRBV4-2 to TRBJ1-4; D is perhaps TRBD1 (5 bases). Trimming took 0 bases from V and 8 from J, leaving 16 bases between them. Germline V CDR1 and CDR2: LGHNA, YNFKEQ. This CDR3 has 16 amino acids. This CDR3 reads CASSQDGGRGGEKLFF. CDR3 nucleotide sequence: TGTGCCAGCAGCCAAGACGGTGGGCGCGGGGGGGAAAAACTGTTTTTT.

The chain links TRBV19 to TRBJ1-4, with 7 bases lining up with TRBD1. Germline trimming cut 8 bases from V and 8 bases from J; bases unmatched to any gene: 8. Per germline, CDR1 LNHDA and CDR2 SQIVND (reference sequence). The CDR3 totals 13 residues. The CDR3 sequence: CASAGTVNEKLFF. In nucleotides, the CDR3 is TGTGCCAGTGCGGGGACAGTGAACGAAAAACTGTTTTTT.

The chain uses TRBV27 and TRBJ2-7, with a possible D match to TRBD2 (6 bases). V was clipped by 2 bases and J by 5 bases, with 16 bases between them. The germline V gene has CDR1 MNHEY and CDR2 SMNVEV (reference sequence). The CDR3 runs 15 residues. CDR3 in amino acids: CASSLTRRVVNEQYF. As DNA, the CDR3 is TGTGCCAGCAGTTTAACGAGGAGGGTGGTAAACGAGCAGTACTTC.

V gene TRBV5-6 combines with J gene TRBJ2-2; no clear D. The V end was cut by 6 bases, the J end by 6 bases, with 9 bases between. From germline, CDR1 is SGHDT and CDR2 YYEEEE. The CDR3 loop spans 12 amino acids. The CDR3 reads CASTTPAGELFF. The CDR3 DNA reads TGTGCCAGCACCACCCCGGCCGGGGAGCTGTTTTTT. The full variable domain, rest sourced from reference TRBV5-6 and TRBJ2-2, is DAGVTQSPTHLIKTRGQQVTLRCSPKSGHDTVSWYQQALGQGPQFIFQYYEEEERQRGNFPDRFSGHQFPNYSSELNVNALLLGDSALYLCASTTPAGELFFGEGSRLTVL.

This clone was picked up a small number of times. The V and J genes are TRBV5-6 and TRBJ1-5; 10 positions agree with TRBD1. The CDR3 totals 16 residues. The germline V gene encodes CDR1 SGHDT and CDR2 YYEEEE. V was clipped by 1 base and J by 7 bases; unmatched bases: 8. This CDR3 reads CASSLLGTGATQPQHF. The CDR3, as DNA: TGTGCCAGCAGCTTGTTAGGGACAGGGGCTACCCAGCCCCAGCATTTT.

This chain joins TRBV6-6 and TRBJ1-4, with 9 bases fitting TRBD1. Trimming took 6 bases from V and 2 from J; bases not matched to a gene: 4. CDR1 is MNHNY and CDR2 is SVGAGI in the germline V gene (reference sequence). The CDR3 has 15 residues. CDR3 amino acids: CASRGTGPTNEKLFF. The CDR3 DNA reads as TGTGCCAGCAGAGGGACAGGGCCCACTAATGAAAAACTGTTTTTT.

The gene calls are TRBV7-2 and TRBJ1-2; no reliable D call. Germline lookup yields CDR1 SGHTA and CDR2 FQGNSA. The V and J ends lost 1 base and 8 bases respectively, with 14 bases between them. The CDR3 is 14 residues long. The CDR3 sequence: CASSLVAVQYGYTF. The DNA of the CDR3 is TGTGCCAGCAGCTTAGTCGCGGTTCAATACGGCTACACCTTC.

This clone was counted a few times. The chain carries TRBV29-1 and TRBJ2-2; D unclear. Trimming took off 7 bases at V and 4 bases at J, with 19 bases between the two ends. CDR3 length: 15 residues. Germline V CDR1 and CDR2: SQVTM, ANQGSEA. Written as DNA, the CDR3 is TGCAGCGCCCACAATAAGTCCCCTCCCACCGGGGAGCTGTTTTTT. Protein product: CSAHNKSPPTGELFF.

In this sample, this clone turned up a few times. The genes are TRBV5-6 and TRBJ2-1; 8 bases fit TRBD2. CDR1 and CDR2 from the germline V gene are SGHDT and YYEEEE. The V segment lost 0 bases and the J segment 4 bases; nucleotides outside the gene matches: 3. The CDR3 loop spans 15 amino acids. CDR3 amino acids: CASSLGASGYNEQFF. The CDR3 DNA sequence: TGTGCCAGCAGCTTGGGGGCTAGCGGGTACAATGAGCAGTTCTTC. The complete variable domain, with remaining parts taken from reference TRBV5-6 and TRBJ2-1, reads DAGVTQSPTHLIKTRGQQVTLRCSPKSGHDTVSWYQQALGQGPQFIFQYYEEEERQRGNFPDRFSGHQFPNYSSELNVNALLLGDSALYLCASSLGASGYNEQFFGPGTRLTVL.

The CDR3 protein is CASRRTGENEQYF. The CDR3 DNA reads as TGTGCCAGCAGGAGAACAGGGGAAAACGAGCAGTACTTC. The rearrangement uses TRBV27 and TRBJ2-7; TRBD1 aligns across 7 bases. The CDR3 has 13 amino acids. The germline V gene encodes CDR1 MNHEY and CDR2 SMNVEV (reference sequence). The ends lost 6 bases at V and 5 bases at J; junction bases unmatched: 7.